This T cell receptor (beta chain) was documented in a study of response to subunit inactivated influenza vaccine. Overall study findings and caveats: A suggestion made by the authors is that each seasonal influenza vaccination recruits few new T cells.

TCRdb itself ran the RT-PCR reads through MiXCR, one entry per CDR3 protein. The table shows 650,000 or so distinct CDR3 sequences, with 14% occurring only once. Of note for this clonotype: Its antigen is not identified.

CDR1 is SGHRS and CDR2 is YFSETQ in the germline V gene. This CDR3 spans 14 amino acids. V was cut by 1 base and J by 4 bases, with 11 bases left in between. The rearrangement joins TRBV5-1 to TRBJ1-1, with D possibly TRBD1 on 6 matching bases. The receptor was isolated from a man over 45 who received an inactivated influenza vaccine. The sample here was PBMCs from blood, taken 14 to 15 days before vaccination. For the CDR3, the DNA is TGCGCCAGCAGCTTGTGGCTAGGGGGCACTGAAGCTTTCTTT. It encodes CASSLWLGGTEAFF.